The rows below give T cell receptor beta chains drawn from one sample of a study of cytomegalovirus exposure and HLA in healthy donors. Only in-frame clones appear in the TCRdb table, and some are missing; sequencing was by immunoSEQ multiplex PCR. The sample lists fewer than 250,000 clones; 70% to 75% were seen once. Source material: PBMCs. The source is a woman in her 30s in good health and CMV-seropositive. Both conserved end residues are part of each CDR3. The order of the fields is J gene, clone size, V gene, D gene, CDR3 protein, CDR3 DNA. A D gene is named only where the DNA matches it firmly. Size tells how often a clone was seen (once, few, many) or the class of an expanded clone, and some rows leave it out.

TRBJ1-5	.	TRBV5-5	.	CASSWAGANSNQPQHF	TGTGCCAGCAGCTGGGCAGGGGCGAATAGCAATCAGCCCCAGCATTTT
TRBJ2-5	.	TRBV7-9	TRBD1	CASSLLDRRETQYF	TGTGCCAGCAGCTTGTTGGACAGGAGAGAGACCCAGTACTTC
TRBJ1-1	.	TRBV10-3	TRBD1	CAIGGQGWTEAFF	TGTGCCATCGGGGGACAGGGTTGGACTGAAGCTTTCTTT
TRBJ2-1	.	TRBV28	TRBD2	CASSSHIAGSYNEQFF	TGTGCCAGCAGTTCCCATATAGCGGGATCCTACAATGAGCAGTTCTTC
TRBJ2-7	once	TRBV10-3	.	CAIYLPSDSRWDEQYF	TGTGCCATCTACTTACCTTCAGACTCCCGGTGGGACGAGCAGTACTTC
TRBJ2-3	.	TRBV7-2	TRBD1	CASSKQGSTDTQYF	TGTGCCAGCAGCAAACAGGGGAGCACAGATACGCAGTATTTT
TRBJ2-7	.	TRBV27	TRBD1	CASSSGQNPYEQYF	TGTGCCAGCAGTTCGGGACAGAATCCCTACGAGCAGTACTTC
TRBJ2-3	.	TRBV9	.	CASSTRSKPDTQYF	TGTGCCAGCAGCACCCGGTCCAAGCCCGATACGCAGTATTTT
TRBJ1-1	.	TRBV28	.	CASRPPAVPRDTEAFF	TGTGCCAGCCGTCCCCCTGCGGTCCCGCGGGACACTGAAGCTTTCTTT
TRBJ2-1	.	TRBV18	TRBD2	CASSPPSLGLDDEQFF	TGTGCCAGCTCACCACCCTCACTCGGACTAGATGATGAGCAGTTCTTC
TRBJ2-7	.	TRBV7-9	.	CASSPGSPYEQYF	TGTGCCAGCAGCCCGGGGAGTCCCTACGAGCAGTACTTC
TRBJ2-1	.	TRBV9	.	CASKGGGRVNEQFF	TGTGCCAGCAAAGGGGGAGGGCGTGTGAATGAGCAGTTCTTC
TRBJ2-1	.	TRBV12-5	TRBD2	CASGLAGGMGYNEQFF	TGTGCTAGTGGTTTGGCGGGGGGGATGGGTTACAATGAGCAGTTCTTC
TRBJ2-5	.	TRBV27	TRBD2	CASSLLAGAQETQYF	TGTGCCAGCAGTTTATTAGCGGGTGCTCAAGAGACCCAGTACTTC
TRBJ1-2	few	TRBV5-1	TRBD1	CASSPGQGADYGYTF	TGCGCCAGCAGCCCGGGACAGGGGGCGGACTATGGCTACACCTTC
TRBJ2-3	once	TRBV5-1	TRBD2	CASSLSASGDPQDTQYF	TGCGCCAGCAGCTTGTCGGCTAGCGGGGACCCGCAGGATACGCAGTATTTT
TRBJ2-3	.	TRBV5-1	TRBD1	CASSFQTGGEDTQYF	TGCGCCAGCAGCTTCCAGACAGGGGGCGAAGATACGCAGTATTTT
TRBJ2-6	.	TRBV5-5	TRBD1	CASSGRGQDSGANVLTF	TGTGCCAGCAGCGGAAGGGGACAGGACTCTGGGGCCAACGTCCTGACTTTC
TRBJ1-5	few	TRBV6-5	TRBD1	CASSSTGTYNQPQHF	TGTGCCAGCAGTTCGACAGGGACTTACAATCAGCCCCAGCATTTT
TRBJ1-3	.	TRBV7-9	.	CASSLGQSGQNTIYF	TGTGCCAGCAGCTTAGGGCAGAGCGGGCAAAACACCATATATTTT
TRBJ1-1	once	TRBV7-9	.	CASSLAGGGGTEAFF	TGTGCCAGCAGCTTAGCGGGGGGCGGGGGCACTGAAGCTTTCTTT
TRBJ2-7	.	TRBV15	.	CATQGLYEQYF	TGTGCCACCCAGGGACTTTACGAGCAGTACTTC
TRBJ1-5	.	TRBV19	.	CASSIFSRANQPQHF	TGTGCCAGTAGTATTTTTTCGAGGGCGAATCAGCCCCAGCATTTT
TRBJ2-7	.	TRBV13	TRBD2	CASSTGTSGSPYEQYF	TGTGCCAGCAGCACCGGGACTAGCGGGAGCCCCTACGAGCAGTACTTC
TRBJ1-2	few	TRBV27	TRBD1	CASGAYRGGYGYTF	TGTGCCAGCGGAGCATACAGGGGAGGCTATGGCTACACCTTC
TRBJ1-1	.	TRBV18	TRBD1	CASSPRRGQGLEAFF	TGTGCCAGCTCACCACGCAGGGGACAGGGCCTTGAAGCTTTCTTT
TRBJ2-7	few	TRBV6-5	TRBD2	CASRVPGGLSHEQYF	TGTGCCAGCAGAGTCCCGGGGGGACTCTCCCACGAGCAGTACTTC
TRBJ1-1	.	TRBV19	TRBD1	CASSPPGTGAPEAFF	TGTGCCAGTAGTCCACCGGGCACAGGGGCTCCTGAAGCTTTCTTT
TRBJ2-1	.	TRBV10-2	TRBD1	CASSEQGARVGEQFF	TGCGCCAGCAGTGAACAGGGGGCGCGGGTTGGTGAGCAGTTCTTC
TRBJ2-5	.	TRBV7-9	TRBD2	CASSSSGEETQYF	TGTGCCAGCAGCTCTAGCGGGGAAGAGACCCAGTACTTC
TRBJ1-1	.	TRBV7-8	.	CASSLGRTLNTEAFF	TGTGCCAGCAGCTTAGGAAGGACTTTGAACACTGAAGCTTTCTTT
TRBJ2-5	.	TRBV6-5	TRBD2	CASSLGLAGVVETQYF	TGTGCCAGCAGTTTGGGACTAGCGGGAGTGGTGGAGACCCAGTACTTC
TRBJ1-1	.	TRBV19	.	CASTRESGLNTEAFF	TGTGCCAGTACGAGGGAGTCGGGCTTGAACACTGAAGCTTTCTTT
TRBJ1-1	.	TRBV28	TRBD1	CASSTLTGTEAFF	TGTGCCAGCAGTACCTTGACAGGGACTGAAGCTTTCTTT
TRBJ2-7	.	TRBV27	TRBD2	CASSPSGSDDEQYF	TGTGCCAGCAGTCCAAGCGGGAGTGACGACGAGCAGTACTTC
TRBJ2-7	.	TRBV7-9	.	CASSRDMSYEQYF	TGTGCCAGCAGCAGAGACATGTCCTACGAGCAGTACTTC
TRBJ2-7	.	TRBV5-8	.	CASSLVAISYEQYF	TGTGCCAGCAGCTTGGTGGCAATCTCCTACGAGCAGTACTTC
TRBJ2-5	.	TRBV19	TRBD2	CASTFGLGGTQYF	TGTGCCAGTACCTTCGGACTAGGAGGGACCCAGTACTTC
TRBJ2-3	.	TRBV19	TRBD1	CASSTEDRVGTDTQYF	TGTGCCAGTAGTACAGAGGACAGGGTAGGGACAGATACGCAGTATTTT
TRBJ2-7	.	TRBV7-9	TRBD1	CASSFIPGQGAYEQYF	TGTGCCAGCAGCTTCATCCCGGGACAGGGGGCTTACGAGCAGTACTTC
TRBJ2-7	.	TRBV10-3	TRBD2	CAISVSGKAGEQYF	TGTGCCATCAGTGTGAGCGGGAAGGCGGGCGAGCAGTACTTC
TRBJ2-3	.	TRBV11-2	TRBD1	CASSLGQLGDTQYF	TGTGCCAGCAGCCTGGGACAGCTCGGAGATACGCAGTATTTT
TRBJ2-1	few	TRBV7-9	TRBD2	CASSRSGTLSYNEQFF	TGTGCCAGCAGTCGGAGCGGGACGCTGTCCTACAATGAGCAGTTCTTC
TRBJ1-1	.	TRBV28	.	CASWGGYDTEAFF	TGTGCCAGCTGGGGGGGGTACGACACTGAAGCTTTCTTT
TRBJ1-1	.	TRBV29-1	.	CSVRGLSGSEAFF	TGCAGCGTTCGGGGTCTCTCGGGGAGTGAAGCTTTCTTT
TRBJ2-7	.	TRBV27	.	CATSNRVTYEQYF	TGTGCCACCTCCAACAGGGTTACCTACGAGCAGTACTTC
TRBJ2-7	.	TRBV5-4	.	CASSPIGQVYEQYF	TGTGCCAGCAGCCCGATTGGACAAGTCTACGAGCAGTACTTC
TRBJ1-1	few	TRBV6-6	.	CASSFNQQVYPKAFF	TGTGCCAGCAGTTTCAACCAACAGGTCTACCCCAAGGCTTTCTTT
TRBJ2-7	few	TRBV6-6	.	CASGTRSYEQYF	TGTGCCAGCGGGACACGTTCCTACGAGCAGTACTTC
TRBJ2-3	few	TRBV7-6	TRBD2	CASSVRLAGGTDTQYF	TGTGCCAGCAGCGTTCGACTAGCGGGAGGGACAGATACGCAGTATTTT
TRBJ2-1	.	TRBV27	TRBD2	CASSPTGGNSYNEQFF	TGTGCCAGCAGCCCCACGGGGGGTAACTCCTACAATGAGCAGTTCTTC
TRBJ1-2	once	TRBV11-2	TRBD1	CASSLAQGVGYGYTF	TGTGCCAGCAGCTTAGCACAGGGGGTTGGCTATGGCTACACCTTC
TRBJ2-7	once	TRBV5-5	TRBD1	CASSVDRGRLVEQYF	TGTGCCAGCAGCGTAGACAGGGGGCGCTTGGTCGAGCAGTACTTC
TRBJ2-3	.	TRBV28	.	CASSLAGAGTDTQYF	TGTGCCAGCAGTTTAGCGGGGGCGGGCACAGATACGCAGTATTTT
TRBJ2-7	.	TRBV27	.	CASSLSVSYEQYF	TGTGCCAGCAGTCTTAGCGTATCCTACGAGCAGTACTTC
TRBJ1-1	.	TRBV7-9	.	CSSSLPDRRSTEAFF	TGTTCCAGCAGCTTACCCGACAGGCGATCGACTGAAGCTTTCTTT
TRBJ2-7	.	TRBV29-1	.	CSAYLGEEQYF	TGCAGCGCTTACCTCGGTGAGGAGCAGTACTTC